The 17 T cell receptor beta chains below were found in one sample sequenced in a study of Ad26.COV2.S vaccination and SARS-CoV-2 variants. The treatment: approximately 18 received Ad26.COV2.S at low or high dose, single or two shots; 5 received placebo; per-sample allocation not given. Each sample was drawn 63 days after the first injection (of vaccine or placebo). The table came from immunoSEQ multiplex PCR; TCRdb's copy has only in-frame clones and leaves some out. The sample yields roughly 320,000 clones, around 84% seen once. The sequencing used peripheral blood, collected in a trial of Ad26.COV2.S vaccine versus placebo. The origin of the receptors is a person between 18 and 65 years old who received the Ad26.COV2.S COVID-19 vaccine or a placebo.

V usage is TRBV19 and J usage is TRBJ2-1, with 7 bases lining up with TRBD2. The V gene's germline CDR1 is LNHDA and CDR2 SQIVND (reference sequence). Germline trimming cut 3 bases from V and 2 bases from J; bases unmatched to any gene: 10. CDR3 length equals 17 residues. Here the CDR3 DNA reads TGTGCCAGTAGTATGGGTGGGACTACTGGTCCCTACAATGAGCAGTTCTTC. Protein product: CASSMGGTTGPYNEQFF.

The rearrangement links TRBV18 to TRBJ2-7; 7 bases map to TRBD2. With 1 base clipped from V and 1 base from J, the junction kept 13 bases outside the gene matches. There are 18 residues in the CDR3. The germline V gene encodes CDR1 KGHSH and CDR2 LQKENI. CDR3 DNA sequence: TGTGCCAGCTCACCACAGGGGCCCGGGACTACCGTTTCCTACGAGCAGTACTTC. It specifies CASSPQGPGTTVSYEQYF.

This CDR3 is CATSRELISGNTIYF. As DNA, the CDR3 is TGTGCCACCAGCAGAGAACTCATCTCTGGAAACACCATATATTTT. The V gene is TRBV15, the J gene TRBJ1-3, with D unresolved. CDR1 is LNHNV and CDR2 is YYDKDF in the germline V gene (reference sequence). CDR3 length equals 15 residues. V was pared by 0 bases and J by 0 bases, with 6 bases between.

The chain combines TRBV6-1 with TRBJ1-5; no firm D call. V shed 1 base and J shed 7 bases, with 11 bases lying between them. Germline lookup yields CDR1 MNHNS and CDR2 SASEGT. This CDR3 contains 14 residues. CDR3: CASSEDNLLQPQHF. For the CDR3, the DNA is TGTGCCAGCAGTGAAGACAACCTTCTACAGCCCCAGCATTTT.

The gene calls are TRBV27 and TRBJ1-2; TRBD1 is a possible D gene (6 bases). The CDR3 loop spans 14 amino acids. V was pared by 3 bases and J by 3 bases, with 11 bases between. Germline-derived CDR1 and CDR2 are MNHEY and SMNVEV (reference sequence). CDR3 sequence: CASSFGGRDYGYTF. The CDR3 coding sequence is TGTGCCAGCAGTTTCGGGGGGCGCGACTATGGCTACACCTTC.

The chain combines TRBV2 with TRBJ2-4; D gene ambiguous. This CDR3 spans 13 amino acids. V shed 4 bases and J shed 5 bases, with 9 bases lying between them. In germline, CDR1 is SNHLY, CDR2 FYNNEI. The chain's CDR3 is CASSVSRQNIQYF. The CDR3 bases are TGTGCCAGCAGTGTTAGTCGGCAAAACATTCAGTACTTC.

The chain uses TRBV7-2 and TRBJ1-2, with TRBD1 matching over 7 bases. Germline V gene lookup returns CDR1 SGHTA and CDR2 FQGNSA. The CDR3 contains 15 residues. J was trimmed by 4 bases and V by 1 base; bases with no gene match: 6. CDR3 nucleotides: TGTGCCAGCAGCTTAGAGGGGGCGCGGGGCTATGGCTACACCTTC. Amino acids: CASSLEGARGYGYTF.

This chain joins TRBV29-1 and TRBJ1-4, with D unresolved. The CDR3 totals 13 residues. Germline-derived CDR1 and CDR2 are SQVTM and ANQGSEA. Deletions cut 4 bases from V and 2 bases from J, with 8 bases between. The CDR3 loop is CSVVCSTNEKLFF. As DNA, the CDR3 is TGCAGCGTTGTATGCAGCACTAATGAAAAACTGTTTTTT. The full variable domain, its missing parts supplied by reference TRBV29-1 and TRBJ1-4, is SAVISQKPSRDICQRGTSLTIQCQVDSQVTMMFWYRQQPGQSLTLIATANQGSEATYESGFVIDKFPISRPNLTFSTLTVSNMSPEDSSIYLCSVVCSTNEKLFFGSGTQLSVL.

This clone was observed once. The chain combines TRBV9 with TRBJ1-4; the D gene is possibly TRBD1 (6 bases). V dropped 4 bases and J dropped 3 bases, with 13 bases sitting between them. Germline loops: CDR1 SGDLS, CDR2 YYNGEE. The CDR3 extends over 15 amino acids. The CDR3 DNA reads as TGTGCCAGCAGCCCAGGGGAGCGAGCTAATGAAAAACTGTTTTTT. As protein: CASSPGERANEKLFF.

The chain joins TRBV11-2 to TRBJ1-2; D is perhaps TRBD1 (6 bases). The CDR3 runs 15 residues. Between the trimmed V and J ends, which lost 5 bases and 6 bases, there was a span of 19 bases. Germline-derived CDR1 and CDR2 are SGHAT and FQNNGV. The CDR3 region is CASSPRPRTEDGYTF. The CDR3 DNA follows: TGTGCCAGCAGCCCCCGCCCTCGGACAGAGGATGGCTACACCTTC. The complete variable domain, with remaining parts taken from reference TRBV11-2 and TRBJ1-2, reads EAGVAQSPRYKIIEKRQSVAFWCNPISGHATLYWYQQILGQGPKLLIQFQNNGVVDDSQLPKDRFSAERLKGVDSTLKIQPAKLEDSAVYLCASSPRPRTEDGYTFGSGTRLTVV.

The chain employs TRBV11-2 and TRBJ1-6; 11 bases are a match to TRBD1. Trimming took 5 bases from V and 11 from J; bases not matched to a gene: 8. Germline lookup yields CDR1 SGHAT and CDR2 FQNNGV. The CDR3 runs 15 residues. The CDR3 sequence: CASSLSRDRGTPLHF. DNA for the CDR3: TGTGCCAGCAGCCTTAGCCGGGACAGGGGGACACCCCTCCACTTT. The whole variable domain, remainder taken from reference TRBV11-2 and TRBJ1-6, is EAGVAQSPRYKIIEKRQSVAFWCNPISGHATLYWYQQILGQGPKLLIQFQNNGVVDDSQLPKDRFSAERLKGVDSTLKIQPAKLEDSAVYLCASSLSRDRGTPLHFGNGTRLTVT.

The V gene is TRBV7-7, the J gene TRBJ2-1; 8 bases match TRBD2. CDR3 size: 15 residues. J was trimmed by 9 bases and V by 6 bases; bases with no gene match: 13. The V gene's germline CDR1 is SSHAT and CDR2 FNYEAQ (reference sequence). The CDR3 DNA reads TGTGCCAGCAGTTTTGGACTAGCCGTGATCGGTGAGCAGTTCTTC. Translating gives CASSFGLAVIGEQFF.

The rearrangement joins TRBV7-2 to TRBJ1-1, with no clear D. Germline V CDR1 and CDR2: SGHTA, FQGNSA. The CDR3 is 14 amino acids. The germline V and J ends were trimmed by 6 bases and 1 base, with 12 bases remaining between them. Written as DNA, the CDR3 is TGTGCCAGCAGACCCGAGGGCAGGAACACTGAAGCTTTCTTT. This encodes CASRPEGRNTEAFF.

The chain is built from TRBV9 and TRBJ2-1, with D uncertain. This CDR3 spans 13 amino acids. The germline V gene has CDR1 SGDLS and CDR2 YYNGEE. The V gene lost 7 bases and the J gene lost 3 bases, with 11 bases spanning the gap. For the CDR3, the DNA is TGTGCCAGCGGACGGAAGCACTACAATGAGCAGTTCTTC. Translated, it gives CASGRKHYNEQFF.

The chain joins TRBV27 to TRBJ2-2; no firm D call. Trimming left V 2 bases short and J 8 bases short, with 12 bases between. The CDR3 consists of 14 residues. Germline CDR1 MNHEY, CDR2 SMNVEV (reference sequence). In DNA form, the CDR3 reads TGTGCCAGCAGTTTACAACAGCCCTCGGGGGAGCTGTTTTTT. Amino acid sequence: CASSLQQPSGELFF.

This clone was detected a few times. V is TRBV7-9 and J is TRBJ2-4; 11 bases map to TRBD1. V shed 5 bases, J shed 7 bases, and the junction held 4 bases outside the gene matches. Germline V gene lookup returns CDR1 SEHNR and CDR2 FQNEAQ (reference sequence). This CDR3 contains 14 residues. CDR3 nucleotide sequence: TGTGCCAGCAGCGGACAGGGGGCTGCGAACATTCAGTACTTC. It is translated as CASSGQGAANIQYF.

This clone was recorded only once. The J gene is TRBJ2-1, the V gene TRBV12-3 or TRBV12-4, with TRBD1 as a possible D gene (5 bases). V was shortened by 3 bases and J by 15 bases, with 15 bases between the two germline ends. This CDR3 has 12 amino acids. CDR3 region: CASSFAQATPFF. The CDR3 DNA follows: TGTGCCAGCAGTTTCGCACAGGCCACCCCGTTCTTC.